This section outlines one TCR beta chain sequence together with its context. TCRdb keeps only in-frame clones here, not all; method: immunoSEQ multiplex PCR. The repertoire holds around 65,000 clones, with about nine tenths as singletons. These data belong to a study of T cell changes during pregnancy in multiple sclerosis. This CDR3 comprises 14 residues. The ends were cut back, 4 bases at V and 1 base at J, with 8 bases in the middle. CDR1 and CDR2 from the germline V gene are LNHNV and YYDKDF (reference sequence). The TCR was taken from a female donor in good health, enrolled as a control in a pregnancy study. The chain uses TRBV15 and TRBJ1-5; D gene ambiguous. The sequences come from peripheral blood, collected in the second trimester of pregnancy. Here the CDR3 reads CATSNRGSNQPQHF. The CDR3 region has the DNA TGTGCCACCAGCAATCGGGGAAGCAATCAGCCCCAGCATTTT.